These 15 T cell receptor beta chains were sequenced from one sample in a study of blood T cell repertoires in COVID-19. Measured with immunoSEQ multiplex PCR; TCRdb has only the in-frame clones, and not every one. The table lists 320,000 or so clones, 75% to 90% of them singletons, with 1.9% in the top ten. The specimen was PBMCs or T cells enriched from blood (not recorded which). The receptors come from a woman aged 25 to 39 who had been exposed to COVID-19.

The CDR3 DNA follows: TGCGCCAGCAGCCAAGACTCCGAATGGCAGATCTATGGCTACACCTTC. Its translation is CASSQDSEWQIYGYTF. This chain joins TRBV4-1 and TRBJ1-2; D uncertain. The CDR3 totals 16 residues. Between the trimmed V and J ends, which lost 0 bases and 4 bases, there was a span of 15 bases. Germline V gene sequence: CDR1 MGHRA, CDR2 YSYEKL.

The chain joins TRBV6-4 to TRBJ2-2; a possible D gene is TRBD2 (6 bases). Trimming took 7 bases from V and 4 from J, leaving 7 bases between them. The CDR3 loop spans 12 amino acids. Germline V gene lookup returns CDR1 MRHNA and CDR2 SNTAGT. CDR3 nucleotides: TGTGCCAGCAAGACTAGCACCGGGGAGCTGTTTTTT. Encoded protein: CASKTSTGELFF.

The CDR3 is CASTAPGGAYGYTF. The CDR3 DNA reads as TGTGCCAGCACTGCTCCAGGGGGCGCCTATGGCTACACCTTC. The gene calls are TRBV28 and TRBJ1-2, with TRBD1 matching over 8 bases. In germline, CDR1 is MDHEN, CDR2 SYDVKM. The CDR3 totals 14 residues. J lost 4 bases, V lost 7 bases, and 8 bases had no gene match.

The chain links TRBV7-9 to TRBJ2-4; D is unresolved. CDR1 is SEHNR and CDR2 is FQNEAQ in the germline V gene (reference sequence). With 6 bases removed from V and 0 bases from J, the gap between germline ends came to 3 bases. The CDR3 is 12 amino acids. The DNA of the CDR3 is TGTGCCAGCAGTCTAGCCAAAAACATTCAGTACTTC. Amino acids: CASSLAKNIQYF. Combining the CDR3 with reference TRBV7-9 and TRBJ2-4 gives the whole variable domain DTGVSQNPRHKITKRGQNVTFRCDPISEHNRLYWYRQTLGQGPEFLTYFQNEAQLEKSRLLSDRFSAERPKGSFSTLEIQRTEQGDSAMYLCASSLAKNIQYFGAGTRLSVL.

The chain links TRBV24-1 to TRBJ1-4; TRBD1 matches at 11 bases. This CDR3 comprises 14 residues. The V and J ends lost 8 bases and 6 bases, in that order; junction bases with no gene match: 4. Germline CDR1 reads KGHDR; CDR2 reads SFDVKD. The CDR3 reads CATTPGQGDEKLFF. The CDR3 DNA sequence: TGTGCCACCACTCCGGGACAGGGGGATGAAAAACTGTTTTTT.

The chain recombines TRBV2 with TRBJ1-1; TRBD1 aligns across 7 bases. This CDR3 contains 14 residues. V lost 6 bases to trimming and J lost 0 bases; unmatched junction nucleotides: 4. The germline V gene encodes CDR1 SNHLY and CDR2 FYNNEI. The CDR3 is CASRGDSMNTEAFF. The CDR3 nucleotides are TGTGCCAGCAGGGGGGACAGCATGAACACTGAAGCTTTCTTT.

The chain is built from TRBV5-1 and TRBJ2-7, with 8 bases lining up with TRBD2. Germline lookup yields CDR1 SGHRS and CDR2 YFSETQ. CDR3 length: 16 residues. After removal of 2 bases from V and 7 bases from J, the junction contained 14 bases not matched to a gene. The CDR3 nucleotides read TGCGCCAGCAGCTTAGATGTAGGGACTAGTTCTGGAGAGCAGTACTTC. Translation gives CASSLDVGTSSGEQYF.

V is TRBV28 and J is TRBJ1-5; unclear D gene. V was trimmed by 4 bases and J by 3 bases, leaving 10 bases between them. Germline loops: CDR1 MDHEN, CDR2 SYDVKM. The CDR3 covers 14 residues. The CDR3 reads CASSSSSLNQPQHF. The CDR3 nucleotides are TGTGCCAGCAGTTCCTCCTCACTCAATCAGCCCCAGCATTTT.

The chain employs TRBV10-2 and TRBJ1-4; D is ambiguous. Trimming took off 7 bases at V and 7 bases at J, with 7 bases between the two ends. CDR3 size: 11 residues. The V gene's germline CDR1 is WSHSY and CDR2 SAAADI. The CDR3 sequence: CASTGSEKLFF. The CDR3 nucleotides read TGCGCCAGCACCGGGTCTGAAAAACTGTTTTTT.

This chain connects TRBV3-1 (or the pseudogene TRBV3-2) to TRBJ2-3; 9 bases align to TRBD2. The CDR3 length is 16 residues. V was clipped by 4 bases and J by 6 bases; unmatched bases: 11. CDR1 and CDR2 (germline): LGHDT, YNNKEL (reference sequence). The CDR3, as DNA: TGTGCCAGCAGCCCCTCGTGGGGCGGGAGGGGGGATACGCAGTATTTT. Translation gives CASSPSWGGRGDTQYF.

V usage is TRBV27 and J usage is TRBJ1-2, with 9 bases that match TRBD1. V lost 4 bases, J lost 4 bases, and 10 bases stayed unmatched. Germline V gene lookup returns CDR1 MNHEY and CDR2 SMNVEV (reference sequence). This CDR3 contains 16 residues. CDR3 in amino acids: CASSSNPQGARYGYTF. CDR3 nucleotide sequence: TGTGCCAGCAGTTCGAACCCACAGGGGGCGCGCTATGGCTACACCTTC.

CDR3 amino acids: CASSLKRGQGSPDTQYF. As DNA, the CDR3 is TGTGCCAGCAGTTTAAAGAGGGGACAGGGATCCCCAGATACGCAGTATTTT. This chain uses TRBV28 with TRBJ2-3, with 9 bases matching TRBD1. The CDR3 contains 17 residues. CDR1 and CDR2 (germline): MDHEN, SYDVKM. The V and J ends lost 2 bases and 4 bases, in that order; junction bases with no gene match: 10. Supplemented by reference TRBV28 and TRBJ2-3, the full variable domain reads DVKVTQSSRYLVKRTGEKVFLECVQDMDHENMFWYRQDPGLGLRLIYFSYDVKMKEKGDIPEGYSVSREKKERFSLILESASTNQTSMYLCASSLKRGQGSPDTQYFGPGTRLTVL.

This chain connects TRBV5-6 to TRBJ2-7; tentatively, D is TRBD1 (6 bases). V lost 1 base and J lost 3, with 11 bases in between. The CDR3 spans 14 residues. Germline CDR1 and CDR2: SGHDT and YYEEEE. CDR3 sequence (DNA): TGTGCCAGCAGCTTGCGGACAGACTACTACGAGCAGTACTTC. Translating it yields CASSLRTDYYEQYF.

There are many counts of this clone. The J gene is TRBJ2-7, the V gene TRBV28, with 8 bases lining up with TRBD1. Germline V CDR1 and CDR2: MDHEN, SYDVKM. V lost 3 bases to trimming and J lost 5 bases; unmatched junction nucleotides: 9. This CDR3 has 15 residues. Written as DNA, the CDR3 is TGTGCCAGCAGTTTTTCGGACAGGGCGGAGGACGAGCAGTACTTC. Its protein product is CASSFSDRAEDEQYF.

The chain has TRBV27 and TRBJ2-3; D is uncertain. The CDR3 loop spans 12 amino acids. V was clipped by 4 bases and J by 5 bases, with 7 bases between them. Germline V gene sequence: CDR1 MNHEY, CDR2 SMNVEV (reference sequence). The CDR3 DNA reads as TGTGCCAGCAGTTATAACAGAGATACGCAGTATTTT. Protein sequence: CASSYNRDTQYF.